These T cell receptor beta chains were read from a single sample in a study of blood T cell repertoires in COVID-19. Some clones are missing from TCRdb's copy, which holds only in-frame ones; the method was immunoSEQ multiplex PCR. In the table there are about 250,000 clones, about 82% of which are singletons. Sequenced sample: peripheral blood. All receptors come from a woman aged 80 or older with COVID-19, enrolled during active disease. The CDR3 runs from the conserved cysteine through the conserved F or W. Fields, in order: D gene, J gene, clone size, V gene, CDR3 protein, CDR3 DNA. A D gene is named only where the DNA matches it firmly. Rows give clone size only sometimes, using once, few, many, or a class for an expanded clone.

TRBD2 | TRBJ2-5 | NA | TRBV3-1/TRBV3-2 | CASSQAVAGGQETQYF | TGTGCCAGCAGCCAAGCGGTAGCGGGCGGTCAAGAGACCCAGTACTTC
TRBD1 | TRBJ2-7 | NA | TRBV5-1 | CASSGGTGGTYEQYF | TGCGCCAGCAGCGGAGGGACAGGGGGAACCTACGAGCAGTACTTC
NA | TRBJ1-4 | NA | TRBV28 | CASNPVSGKKGEKLFF | TGTGCCAGCAACCCCGTCTCCGGGAAGAAGGGTGAAAAACTGTTTTTT
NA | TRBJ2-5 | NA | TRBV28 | CASSLSGVQETQYF | TGTGCCAGCAGTTTATCGGGGGTTCAAGAGACCCAGTACTTC
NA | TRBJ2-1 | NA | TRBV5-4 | CASIFSDAGSYNEQFF | TGTGCCAGTATATTTTCTGATGCGGGGTCCTACAATGAGCAGTTCTTC
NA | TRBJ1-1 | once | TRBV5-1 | CASSLEGAYTEAFF | TGCGCCAGCAGCTTGGAAGGGGCCTACACTGAAGCTTTCTTT
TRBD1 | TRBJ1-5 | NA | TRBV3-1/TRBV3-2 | CASSSTRGDQPQHF | TGTGCCAGCAGCTCAACCAGGGGGGATCAGCCCCAGCATTTT
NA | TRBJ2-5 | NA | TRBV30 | CAWNYLKTQYF | TGTGCCTGGAACTACTTAAAGACCCAGTACTTC
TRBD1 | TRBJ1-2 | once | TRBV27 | CASSRDRVNYGYTF | TGTGCCAGCAGTAGGGACAGGGTTAACTATGGCTACACCTTC
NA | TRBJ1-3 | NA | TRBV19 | CASSIGQTSSGNTIYF | TGTGCCAGTAGTATTGGACAGACAAGCTCTGGAAACACCATATATTTT
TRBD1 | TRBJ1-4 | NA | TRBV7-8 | CASSLRDRGKLFF | TGTGCCAGCAGCCTCCGGGACAGGGGGAAACTGTTTTTT
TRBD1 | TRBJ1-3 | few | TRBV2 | CASRSGQGGGNTIYF | TGTGCCAGCAGATCGGGACAGGGTGGTGGAAACACCATATATTTT
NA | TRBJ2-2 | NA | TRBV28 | CASRGGNTGELFF | TGTGCCAGCAGAGGGGGGAACACCGGGGAGCTGTTTTTT
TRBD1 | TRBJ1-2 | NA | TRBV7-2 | CASSLPGQGVYGYTF | TGTGCCAGCAGCCTCCCGGGACAGGGAGTCTATGGCTACACCTTC
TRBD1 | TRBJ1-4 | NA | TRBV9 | CASSVGWTGNEKLFF | TGTGCCAGCAGCGTAGGCTGGACAGGGAATGAAAAACTGTTTTTT
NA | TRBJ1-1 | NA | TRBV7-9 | CASSRGGTTEAFF | TGTGCCAGCAGTCGGGGGGGAACGACTGAAGCTTTCTTT
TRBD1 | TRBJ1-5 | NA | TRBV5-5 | CASSLALGTGNQPQHF | TGTGCCAGCAGCTTGGCCCTCGGGACAGGAAATCAGCCCCAGCATTTT
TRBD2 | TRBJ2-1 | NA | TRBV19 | CANQRGGHYNEQFF | TGTGCCAACCAGCGGGGGGGCCACTACAATGAGCAGTTCTTC
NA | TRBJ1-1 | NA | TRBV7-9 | CASSSLRDTEAFF | TGTGCCAGCAGCTCGCTCAGGGACACTGAAGCTTTCTTT
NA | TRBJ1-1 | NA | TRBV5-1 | CASSLGWEVNTEAFF | TGCGCCAGCAGCTTGGGTTGGGAGGTGAACACTGAAGCTTTCTTT
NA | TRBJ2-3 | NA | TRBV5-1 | CASSSYTDTQYF | TGCGCCAGCAGCTCGTATACAGATACGCAGTATTTT